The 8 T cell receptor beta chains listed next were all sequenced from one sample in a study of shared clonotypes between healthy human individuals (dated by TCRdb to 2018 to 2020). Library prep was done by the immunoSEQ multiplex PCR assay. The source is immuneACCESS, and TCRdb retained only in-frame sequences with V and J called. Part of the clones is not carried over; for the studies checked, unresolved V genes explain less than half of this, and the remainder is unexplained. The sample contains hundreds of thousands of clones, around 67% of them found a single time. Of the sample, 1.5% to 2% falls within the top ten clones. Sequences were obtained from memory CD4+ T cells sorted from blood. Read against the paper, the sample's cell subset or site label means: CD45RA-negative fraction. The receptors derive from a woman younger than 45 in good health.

As DNA, the CDR3 is TGTGCCAGCAGCTTAGGTGGGGGCGCGCTGCCAGATACGCAGTATTTT. It encodes CASSLGGGALPDTQYF. The J gene is TRBJ2-3, the V gene TRBV7-3, with D possibly being TRBD1 (6 bases). Trimming left V 2 bases short and J 4 bases short, with 16 bases between. The CDR3 contains 16 residues. CDR1 and CDR2 from the germline V gene are SGHTA and FQGTGA.

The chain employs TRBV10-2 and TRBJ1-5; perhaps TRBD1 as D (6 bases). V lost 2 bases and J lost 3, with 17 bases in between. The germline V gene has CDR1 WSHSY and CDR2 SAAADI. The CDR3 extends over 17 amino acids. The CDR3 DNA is TGCGCCAGCAGTGAGATCGGTTGGACAGTTAACAATCAGCCCCAGCATTTT. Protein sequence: CASSEIGWTVNNQPQHF.

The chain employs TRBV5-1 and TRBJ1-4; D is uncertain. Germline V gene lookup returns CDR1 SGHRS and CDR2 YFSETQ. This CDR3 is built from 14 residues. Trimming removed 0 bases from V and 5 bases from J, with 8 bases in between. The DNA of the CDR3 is TGCGCCAGCAGCTTGGGACTGACAAATGAAAAACTGTTTTTT. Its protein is CASSLGLTNEKLFF.

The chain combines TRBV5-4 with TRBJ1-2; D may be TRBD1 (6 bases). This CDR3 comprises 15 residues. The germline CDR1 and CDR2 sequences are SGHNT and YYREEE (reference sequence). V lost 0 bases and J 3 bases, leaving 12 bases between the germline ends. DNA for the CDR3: TGTGCCAGCAGCTTGGAGCGGTACAGGGACTATGGCTACACCTTC. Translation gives CASSLERYRDYGYTF.

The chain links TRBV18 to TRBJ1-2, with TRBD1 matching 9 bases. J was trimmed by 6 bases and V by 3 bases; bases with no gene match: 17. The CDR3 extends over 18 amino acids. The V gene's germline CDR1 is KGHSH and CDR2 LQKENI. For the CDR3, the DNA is TGTGCCAGCTCACCCCCACTGGGACAGGGACGGAATTTGGATGGCTACACCTTC. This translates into CASSPPLGQGRNLDGYTF.

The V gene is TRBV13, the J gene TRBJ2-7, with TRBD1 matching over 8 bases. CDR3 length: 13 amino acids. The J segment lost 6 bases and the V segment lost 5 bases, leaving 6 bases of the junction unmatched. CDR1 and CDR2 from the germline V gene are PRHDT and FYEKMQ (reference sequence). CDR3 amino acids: CASSHFDRGEQYF. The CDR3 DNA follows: TGTGCCAGCAGCCATTTCGACAGGGGCGAGCAGTACTTC.

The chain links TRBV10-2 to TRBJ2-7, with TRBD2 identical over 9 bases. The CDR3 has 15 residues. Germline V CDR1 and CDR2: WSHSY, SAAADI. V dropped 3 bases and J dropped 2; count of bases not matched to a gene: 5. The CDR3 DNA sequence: TGCGCCAGCAGTGATCGGGTAGCGGGAGCCTACGAGCAGTACTTC. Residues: CASSDRVAGAYEQYF.

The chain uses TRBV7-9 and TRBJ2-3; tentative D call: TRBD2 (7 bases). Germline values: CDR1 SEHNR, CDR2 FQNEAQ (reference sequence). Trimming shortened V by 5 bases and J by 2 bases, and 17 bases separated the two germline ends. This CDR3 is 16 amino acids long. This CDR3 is CASSGGALANTDTQYF. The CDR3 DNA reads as TGTGCCAGCAGCGGGGGGGCTTTAGCCAACACAGATACGCAGTATTTT.